This entry is about one T cell receptor beta chain. In the original analysis: Amplifying reference gene primers gave estimates of nucleated cell counts. The protocol was immunoSEQ multiplex PCR, while the TCRdb copy is restricted to in-frame clones and leaves out a portion. The DNA gave D and trimming, while V, J and clone size come from that table. The sample has roughly 100,000 clones; 89% are singletons. The sample originates from a study of blood T cell repertoires in COVID-19. Study summary: Material from acute and convalescent COVID-19 was sourced from the United States, Italy and Spain. In each case, the material was cDNA or gDNA derived from T cells, B-cell-depleted T cells, or PBMCs.

The CDR3 has 16 residues. V was trimmed by 5 bases and J by 2 bases, leaving 18 bases between them. The germline V gene has CDR1 MDHEN and CDR2 SYDVKM. This TCR was recovered from a woman older than 75 with active COVID-19. The sequenced material came from peripheral blood. The chain joins TRBV28 to TRBJ2-5; D is ambiguous. The CDR3 spells CASSPPPRPSQETQYF. The CDR3 region has the DNA TGTGCCAGCAGTCCCCCTCCTAGGCCCTCACAAGAGACCCAGTACTTC.